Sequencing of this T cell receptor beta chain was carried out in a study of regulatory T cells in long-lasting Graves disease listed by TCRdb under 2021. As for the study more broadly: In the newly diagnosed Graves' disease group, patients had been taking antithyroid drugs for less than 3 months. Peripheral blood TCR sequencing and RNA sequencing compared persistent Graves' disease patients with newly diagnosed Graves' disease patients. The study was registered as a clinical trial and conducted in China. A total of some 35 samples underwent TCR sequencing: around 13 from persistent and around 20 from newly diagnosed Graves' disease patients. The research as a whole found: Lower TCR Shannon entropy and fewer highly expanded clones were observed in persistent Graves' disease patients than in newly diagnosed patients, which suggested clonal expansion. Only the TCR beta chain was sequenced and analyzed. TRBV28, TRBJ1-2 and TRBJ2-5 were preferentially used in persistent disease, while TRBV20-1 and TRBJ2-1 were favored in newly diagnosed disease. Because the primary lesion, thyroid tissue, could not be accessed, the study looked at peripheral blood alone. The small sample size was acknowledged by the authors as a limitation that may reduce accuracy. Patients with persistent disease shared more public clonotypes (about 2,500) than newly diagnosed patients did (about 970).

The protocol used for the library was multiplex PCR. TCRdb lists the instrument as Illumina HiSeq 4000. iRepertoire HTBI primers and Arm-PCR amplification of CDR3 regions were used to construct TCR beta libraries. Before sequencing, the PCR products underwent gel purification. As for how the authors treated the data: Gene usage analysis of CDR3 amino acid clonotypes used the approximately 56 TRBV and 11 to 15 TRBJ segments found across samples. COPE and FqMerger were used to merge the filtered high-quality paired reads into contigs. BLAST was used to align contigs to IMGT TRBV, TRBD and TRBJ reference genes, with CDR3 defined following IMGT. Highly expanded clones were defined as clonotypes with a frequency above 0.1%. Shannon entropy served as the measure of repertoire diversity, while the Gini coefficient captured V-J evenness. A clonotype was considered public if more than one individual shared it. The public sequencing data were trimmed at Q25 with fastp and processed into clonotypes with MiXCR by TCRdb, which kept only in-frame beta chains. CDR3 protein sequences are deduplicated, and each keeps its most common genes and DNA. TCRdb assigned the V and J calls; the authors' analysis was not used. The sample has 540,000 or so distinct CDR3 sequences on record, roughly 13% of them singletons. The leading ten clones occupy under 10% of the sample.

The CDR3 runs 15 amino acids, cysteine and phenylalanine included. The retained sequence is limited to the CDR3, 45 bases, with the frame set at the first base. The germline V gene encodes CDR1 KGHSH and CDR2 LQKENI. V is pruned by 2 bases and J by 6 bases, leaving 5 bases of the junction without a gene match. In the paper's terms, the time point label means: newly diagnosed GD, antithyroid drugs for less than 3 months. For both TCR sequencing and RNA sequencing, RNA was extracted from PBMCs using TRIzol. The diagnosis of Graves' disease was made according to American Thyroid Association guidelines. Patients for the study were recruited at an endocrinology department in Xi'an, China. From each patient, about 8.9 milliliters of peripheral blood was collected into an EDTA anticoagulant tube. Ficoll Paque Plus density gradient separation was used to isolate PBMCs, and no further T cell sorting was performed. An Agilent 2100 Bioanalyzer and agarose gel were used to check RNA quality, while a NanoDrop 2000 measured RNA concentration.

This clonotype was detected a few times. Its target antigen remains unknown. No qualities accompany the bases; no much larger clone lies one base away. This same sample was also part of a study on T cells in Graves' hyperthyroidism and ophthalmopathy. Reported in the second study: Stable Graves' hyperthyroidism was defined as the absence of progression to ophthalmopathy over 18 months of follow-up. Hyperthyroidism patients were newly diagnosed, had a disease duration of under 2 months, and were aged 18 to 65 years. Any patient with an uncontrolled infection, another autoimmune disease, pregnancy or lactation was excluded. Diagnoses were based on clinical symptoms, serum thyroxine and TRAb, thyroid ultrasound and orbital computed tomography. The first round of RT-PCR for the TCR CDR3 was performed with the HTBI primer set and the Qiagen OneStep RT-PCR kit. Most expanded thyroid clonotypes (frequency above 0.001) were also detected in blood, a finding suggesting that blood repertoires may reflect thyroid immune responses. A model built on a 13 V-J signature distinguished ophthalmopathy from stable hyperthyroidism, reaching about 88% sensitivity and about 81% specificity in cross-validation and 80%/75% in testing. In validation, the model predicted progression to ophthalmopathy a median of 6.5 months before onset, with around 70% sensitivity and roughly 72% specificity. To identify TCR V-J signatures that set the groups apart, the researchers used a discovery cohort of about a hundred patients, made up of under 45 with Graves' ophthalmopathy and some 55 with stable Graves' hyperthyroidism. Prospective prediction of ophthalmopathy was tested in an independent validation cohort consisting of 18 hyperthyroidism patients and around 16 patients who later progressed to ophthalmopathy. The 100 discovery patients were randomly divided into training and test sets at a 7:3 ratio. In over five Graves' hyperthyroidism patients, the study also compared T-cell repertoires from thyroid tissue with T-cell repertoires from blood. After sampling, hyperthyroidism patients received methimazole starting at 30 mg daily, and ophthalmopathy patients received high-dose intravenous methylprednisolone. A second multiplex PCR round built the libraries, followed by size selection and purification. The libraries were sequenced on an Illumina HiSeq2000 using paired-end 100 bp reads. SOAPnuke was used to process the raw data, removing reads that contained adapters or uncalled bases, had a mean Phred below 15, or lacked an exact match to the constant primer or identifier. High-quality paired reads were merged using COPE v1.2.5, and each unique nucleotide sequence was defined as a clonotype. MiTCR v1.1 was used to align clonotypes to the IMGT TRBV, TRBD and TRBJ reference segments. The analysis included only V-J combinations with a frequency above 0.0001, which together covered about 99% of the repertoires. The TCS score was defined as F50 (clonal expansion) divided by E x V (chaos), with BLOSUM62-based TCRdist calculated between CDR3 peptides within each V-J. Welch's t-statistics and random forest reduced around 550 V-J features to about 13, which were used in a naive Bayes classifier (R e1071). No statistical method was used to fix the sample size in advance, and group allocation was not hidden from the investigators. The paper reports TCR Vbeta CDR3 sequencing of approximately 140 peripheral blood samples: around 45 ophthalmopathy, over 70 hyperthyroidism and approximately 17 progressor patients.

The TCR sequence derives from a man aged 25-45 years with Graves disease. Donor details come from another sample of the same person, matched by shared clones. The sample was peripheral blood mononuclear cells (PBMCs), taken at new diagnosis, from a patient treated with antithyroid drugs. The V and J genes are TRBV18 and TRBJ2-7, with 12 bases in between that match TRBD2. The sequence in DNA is TGTGCCAGCTCACCATCCAGGACTAGCGGGATCGAGCAGTACTTC. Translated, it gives CASSPSRTSGIEQYF.